These 21 T cell receptor beta chains originate from one sample sequenced in a study of blood T cell repertoires in COVID-19. Using immunoSEQ multiplex PCR, the repertoire was profiled, and TCRdb retains in-frame clones only, with some absent. This table holds 80,000 to 95,000 clones, about 85% found once. The sample was peripheral blood. These receptors all come from a man older than 75 with acute or convalescent COVID-19.

This chain links TRBV30 with TRBJ2-1; 11 bases fit TRBD2. The CDR3 consists of 17 residues. The germline V gene encodes CDR1 GTSNPN and CDR2 SVGIG (reference sequence). V was clipped by 0 bases and J by 9 bases; unmatched bases: 13. CDR3 nucleotide sequence: TGTGCCTGGAGTGTAAGGGCTAGCGGGAGGAAAGGGGGTGAGCAGTTCTTC. Protein: CAWSVRASGRKGGEQFF.

The rearrangement joins TRBV6-4 to TRBJ1-1; the D is unclear. The CDR3 length is 13 residues. Germline CDR1 and CDR2: MRHNA and SNTAGT. V was cut by 2 bases and J by 3 bases, with 7 bases left in between. The CDR3 sequence: CASSDLPHTEAFF. CDR3 sequence (DNA): TGTGCCAGCAGTGACCTTCCCCACACTGAAGCTTTCTTT.

The chain links TRBV19 to TRBJ2-5; D gene ambiguous. The length of the CDR3 is 14 residues. CDR1 is LNHDA, CDR2 SQIVND, per germline (reference sequence). Trimming cost V 1 base and J 1 base, with 7 bases left between them. The CDR3 nucleotides read TGTGCCAGTAGTATAGGGAGAACCCAAGAGACCCAGTACTTC. Translation gives CASSIGRTQETQYF.

The chain recombines TRBV18 with TRBJ2-1; D possibly corresponds to TRBD1 (6 bases). CDR1 and CDR2 from the germline V gene are KGHSH and LQKENI. V was clipped by 6 bases and J by 9 bases, with 15 bases between them. The CDR3 extends over 13 amino acids. In nucleotides, the CDR3 is TGTGCCAGCTCCTTTTCGAGGGGGAGTGAGCAGTTCTTC. Translating it yields CASSFSRGSEQFF.

The V gene is TRBV11-3, the J gene TRBJ2-7, with a possible D match to TRBD1 (6 bases). Germline CDR1 SGHNT, CDR2 YENEEA. CDR3 size: 14 residues. V lost 5 bases, J lost 4 bases, and 15 bases lay in between. CDR3 loop: CASSGGQFPYEQYF. The CDR3, as DNA: TGTGCCAGCAGCGGGGGACAATTCCCTTACGAGCAGTACTTC.

The chain carries TRBV10-3 and TRBJ2-7; TRBD1 matches at 7 bases. V shed 4 bases and J 5 bases; nucleotides not matched to a gene: 8. Germline V lookup: CDR1 ENHRY, CDR2 SYGVKD. The CDR3 is 14 amino acids. The CDR3 is CAISVSTGIDEQYF. CDR3 coding DNA: TGTGCCATCAGTGTATCGACAGGGATCGACGAGCAGTACTTC.

This clone was seen once. This chain joins TRBV19 and TRBJ2-7; 8 bases match TRBD1. Germline loops: CDR1 LNHDA, CDR2 SQIVND (reference sequence). The V segment lost 2 bases and the J segment 3 bases; nucleotides outside the gene matches: 6. This CDR3 has 15 residues. The chain's CDR3 is CASSISGQGGYEQYF. DNA for the CDR3: TGTGCCAGTAGTATAAGCGGACAGGGAGGCTACGAGCAGTACTTC.

The chain couples TRBV7-9 to TRBJ2-6; no clear D gene. CDR3 length equals 19 residues. Trimming cost V 1 base and J 0 bases, with 16 bases left between them. Germline loops: CDR1 SEHNR, CDR2 FQNEAQ (reference sequence). CDR3 in amino acids: CASSLDSNPFSSGANVLTF. As DNA, the CDR3 is TGTGCCAGCAGCTTAGACAGCAACCCTTTTAGCTCTGGGGCCAACGTCCTGACTTTC.

The chain is built from TRBV19 and TRBJ2-2; TRBD2 aligns across 11 bases. CDR1 is LNHDA, CDR2 SQIVND, per germline (reference sequence). After removal of 3 bases from V and 6 bases from J, the junction contained 9 bases not matched to a gene. The CDR3 consists of 17 residues. CDR3 in amino acids: CASSIGSSGGPAGELFF. In DNA, the CDR3 is TGTGCCAGTAGTATCGGGTCTAGCGGGGGGCCCGCCGGGGAGCTGTTTTTT.

The V gene is TRBV15, the J gene TRBJ2-5; 10 bases agree with TRBD1. Germline V gives CDR1 LNHNV, CDR2 YYDKDF (reference sequence). The CDR3 is 16 amino acids. V trimming: 3 bases; J trimming: 2 bases; junction bases outside the gene matches: 6. This CDR3 is CATSRGGQGKQETQYF. CDR3 nucleotides: TGTGCCACCAGCAGGGGGGGACAGGGGAAACAAGAGACCCAGTACTTC.

The chain uses TRBV6-5 and TRBJ2-5; 11 bases agree with TRBD2. Germline trimming cut 6 bases from V and 0 bases from J; bases unmatched to any gene: 3. Germline V gene sequence: CDR1 MNHEY, CDR2 SVGAGI. The CDR3 is made up of 15 amino acids. As DNA, the CDR3 is TGTGCCAGCAGGCTGGGACTAGCGGACCAAGAGACCCAGTACTTC. It specifies CASRLGLADQETQYF.

V is TRBV9 and J is TRBJ2-3; a possible D gene is TRBD2 (5 bases). Per germline, CDR1 SGDLS and CDR2 YYNGEE. Deletions cut 6 bases from V and 2 bases from J, with 7 bases between. CDR3 size: 12 residues. CDR3 amino acids: CASTRDTDTQYF. CDR3 coding DNA: TGTGCCAGCACCCGGGACACAGATACGCAGTATTTT. The full variable domain, completed using reference TRBV9 and TRBJ2-3, is DSGVTQTPKHLITATGQRVTLRCSPRSGDLSVYWYQQSLDQGLQFLIQYYNGEERAKGNILERFSAQQFPDLHSELNLSSLELGDSALYFCASTRDTDTQYFGPGTRLTVL.

CDR3 protein: CASIGTQSGSNEQFF. The CDR3 DNA follows: TGTGCCAGCATTGGAACACAAAGCGGGAGCAATGAGCAGTTCTTC. The chain has TRBV2 and TRBJ2-1; TRBD2 matches 8 bases. The CDR3 totals 15 residues. CDR1 and CDR2 from the germline V gene are SNHLY and FYNNEI. The trim removed 7 bases at V and 6 bases at J, leaving 11 bases unmatched.

The chain employs TRBV6-6 and TRBJ1-1, with a tentative D call TRBD1 (6 bases). CDR1 MNHNY and CDR2 SVGAGI come from the germline V gene (reference sequence). Trimming left V 5 bases short and J 1 base short, with 17 bases between. This CDR3 has 16 amino acids. Here the CDR3 reads CASSRPTQGRNTEAFF. Written as DNA, the CDR3 is TGTGCCAGCAGTCGACCGACTCAGGGGCGGAACACTGAAGCTTTCTTT.

The rearrangement uses TRBV27 and TRBJ2-7; the match to TRBD2 covers 10 bases. V gave up 0 bases and J gave up 4 bases; unmatched junction bases: 9. From germline, CDR1 is MNHEY and CDR2 SMNVEV (reference sequence). This CDR3 comprises 17 residues. CDR3 DNA: TGTGCCAGCAGTTTATCGGCTAGCGGGAGTGTAGTGTACGAGCAGTACTTC. This translates into CASSLSASGSVVYEQYF.

Notes on this clone: One end of the junction fails to match germline, which may point to a read error. The V and J genes are TRBV10-1 and TRBJ2-7; perhaps TRBD2 as D (6 bases). There are 18 residues in the CDR3. The germline V gene encodes CDR1 WNHNN and CDR2 SYGVQD (reference sequence). The CDR3 region is CPSLGPPLADTSSYEQYF. As DNA, the CDR3 is TGCCCCAGCCTTGGCCCACCATTAGCGGACACGAGCTCCTACGAGCAGTACTTC.

The rearrangement links TRBV5-1 to TRBJ1-2, with 7 bases lining up with TRBD1. The junction had 3 bases not matched to a gene; V was cut back by 1 base and J by 6 bases. The CDR3 extends over 13 amino acids. The V gene's germline CDR1 is SGHRS and CDR2 YFSETQ. CDR3: CASSLTGDDGYTF. CDR3 sequence (DNA): TGCGCCAGCAGCTTGACAGGGGATGATGGCTACACCTTC.

This chain connects TRBV30 to TRBJ1-2; 8 bases line up with TRBD1. This CDR3 comprises 15 residues. Trimming took 1 base from V and 4 from J; bases not matched to a gene: 8. Germline CDR1 reads GTSNPN; CDR2 reads SVGIG (reference sequence). Written as DNA, the CDR3 is TGTGCCTGGAGTGGGCCAGGGGGCATGGGCTATGGCTACACCTTC. Protein: CAWSGPGGMGYGYTF.

This chain uses TRBV11-2 with TRBJ1-1, with 9 bases that match TRBD1. The CDR3 runs to 12 residues. The trim removed 5 bases at V and 10 bases at J, leaving 5 bases unmatched. CDR1 SGHAT and CDR2 FQNNGV come from the germline V gene. For the CDR3, the DNA is TGTGCCAGCAGCGGGGACAGGGTTCTAGCTTTCTTT. Amino acid sequence: CASSGDRVLAFF.

The V and J genes are TRBV9 and TRBJ2-1, with TRBD1 as a possible D gene (6 bases). CDR1 and CDR2 from the germline V gene are SGDLS and YYNGEE. Deletions cut 4 bases from V and 7 bases from J, with 15 bases between. The CDR3 contains 14 residues. The CDR3 DNA is TGTGCCAGCAGCCCGCACCCACAGGGAAATGAGCAGTTCTTC. It codes for CASSPHPQGNEQFF.

The J gene is TRBJ2-3, the V gene TRBV19; D is unclear. The germline V gene has CDR1 LNHDA and CDR2 SQIVND (reference sequence). The V gene lost 5 bases and the J gene lost 2 bases, with 14 bases spanning the gap. The CDR3 length is 15 residues. The CDR3 loop reads CASSGLAVPTDTQYF. CDR3 nucleotide sequence: TGTGCCAGTAGTGGGTTAGCAGTACCCACAGATACGCAGTATTTT. The entire variable domain, with the rest obtained from reference TRBV19 and TRBJ2-3, is as follows: DGGITQSPKYLFRKEGQNVTLSCEQNLNHDAMYWYRQDPGQGLRLIYYSQIVNDFQKGDIAEGYSVSREKKESFPLTVTSAQKNPTAFYLCASSGLAVPTDTQYFGPGTRLTVL.